This TCR beta chain was obtained from a study of beta chain features in type 1 diabetes. The investigators reverse transcribed all of the isolated RNA, so they sequenced expressed TCRB transcripts. The method was immunoSEQ multiplex PCR; TCRdb's version includes in-frame clones alone and lacks a portion of them. The sample yields 130,000 or so clones, about 9.2% seen once. V dropped 6 bases and J dropped 5; count of bases not matched to a gene: 11. The CDR3 is 16 residues long. Germline V CDR1 and CDR2: SGHTA, FQGNSA. Without exception, sorted populations had purity beyond 98%. The V and J genes are TRBV7-2 and TRBJ2-5; 11 nucleotides line up with TRBD2. This TCR came from a man aged 18 to 30 in good health. The sample consisted of central memory CD4+ T cells from blood. The CDR3 bases are TGTGCCAGCAGTCCAGCTGGGACTAGCGGTGCCGAGACCCAGTACTTC. The encoded protein is CASSPAGTSGAETQYF.